The present TCR beta chain was sequenced within a study of identical twins. Unique molecular identifiers were present on the cDNA, which also gained a universal primer site by template switching. TCRdb fed the 5' RACE reads into MiXCR, producing one record per CDR3 protein. The sample has 300,000 or so distinct CDR3 sequences, just under 9.5% seen once. The germline V gene encodes CDR1 SEHNR and CDR2 FQNEAQ (reference sequence). The V segment lost 11 bases and the J segment 0 bases; nucleotides outside the gene matches: 7. This CDR3 comprises 14 residues. Findings and limits, study-wide: Out-of-frame TCR alpha sharing observed in monozygotic twins exceeded model estimates. Whereas memory repertoires showed no such difference, abundant cord blood beta clonotypes carried fewer insertions.

Points on this clonotype: Its antigen is currently unknown.

These sequences were also reported in another study, on yellow fever vaccine responses in identical twins.

The genes are TRBV7-9 and TRBJ1-3; 7 bases match TRBD1. This clonotype originated in a woman between 18 and 29 years old in good health. Material for sequencing was CD8+ T cells sorted from blood. CDR3 nucleotide sequence: TGTGCCGGAAGAGACAGGGACTCTGGAAACACCATATATTTT. Its translation is CAGRDRDSGNTIYF.